Each of the 11 T cell receptor beta chains below was sequenced from the same sample in a study of immune evolution from preneoplasia to lung adenocarcinoma. Clones were sequenced by immunoSEQ multiplex PCR, and TCRdb holds only the in-frame ones, with some missing. The data show approximately 11,000 clones, around three quarters seen once. Sample: FFPE normal lung tissue adjacent to the tumor. The receptors originated from a person in their 60s with lung adenocarcinoma. Some clones in this sample may be carry-over from other donors' samples.

This chain connects TRBV6-5 to TRBJ1-2; TRBD1 aligns across 7 bases. The V and J ends lost 2 bases and 8 bases, in that order; junction bases with no gene match: 5. CDR1 is MNHEY and CDR2 is SVGAGI in the germline V gene. The CDR3 runs to 13 residues. The CDR3 nucleotides are TGTGCCAGCAGTTACGGAGGGGGCGGCGGCTACACCTTC. Protein product: CASSYGGGGGYTF.

This clone was detected only once. One end of the junction is discordant with germline, which a read error may explain. The CDR3 DNA reads as TGTGCTAGCAGCTTAAAAGAAGAGGCTGGGTTTCCGGGGACAGCTTTCTTT. This encodes CASSLKEEAGFPGTAFF. V is TRBV7-7 and J is TRBJ1-1; maybe TRBD1 (5 bases). The CDR3 extends over 17 amino acids. Germline CDR1 is SSHAT and CDR2 is FNYEAQ (reference sequence).

J is TRBJ2-3 and V is TRBV30; a possible D gene is TRBD1 (6 bases). CDR3 length: 12 residues. Trimming removed 4 bases at V and 7 bases at J, with 12 bases between. Per the germline V gene, CDR1 is GTSNPN and CDR2 is SVGIG (reference sequence). The CDR3 coding sequence is TGTGCCTGGACCGCCGGGACACATACGCAGTATTTT. Encoded protein: CAWTAGTHTQYF.

V gene TRBV10-3 combines with J gene TRBJ2-1; 8 nucleotides align to TRBD2. From germline, CDR1 is ENHRY and CDR2 SYGVKD. Trimming at V came to 0 bases and at J to 5 bases, leaving 0 bases not matched to a gene. The CDR3 sequence is 14 residues long. In DNA, the CDR3 is TGTGCCATCAGTGAGTCTAGCGGGAACAATGAGCAGTTCTTC. This gives the protein CAISESSGNNEQFF.

The V call is TRBV2, the J call TRBJ1-2; 9 nucleotides align to TRBD1. CDR1 is SNHLY, CDR2 FYNNEI, per germline. J was trimmed by 7 bases and V by 6 bases; bases with no gene match: 6. CDR3 length: 13 amino acids. The CDR3 here is CASRPQGAPGYTF. DNA for the CDR3: TGTGCCAGCAGACCACAGGGGGCGCCTGGCTACACCTTC. Using reference TRBV2 and TRBJ1-2 for the parts outside the CDR3, the full variable domain is EPEVTQTPSHQVTQMGQEVILRCVPISNHLYFYWYRQILGQKVEFLVSFYNNEISEKSEIFDDQFSVERPDGSNFTLKIRSTKLEDSAMYFCASRPQGAPGYTFGSGTRLTVV.

The chain employs TRBV6-5 and TRBJ1-5; D ambiguous. V dropped 4 bases and J dropped 0 bases, with 7 bases sitting between them. The CDR3 runs to 14 residues. Germline V CDR1 and CDR2: MNHEY, SVGAGI. The CDR3 DNA reads TGTGCCAGCAGTTCAGAATATAGCAATCAGCCCCAGCATTTT. Residues: CASSSEYSNQPQHF.

The chain combines TRBV29-1 with TRBJ2-1; D is ambiguous. Germline V gene lookup returns CDR1 SQVTM and CDR2 ANQGSEA. V shed 2 bases and J shed 7 bases, with 15 bases lying between them. This CDR3 region has 14 residues. Here the CDR3 DNA reads TGCAGCGTTGAACGGCAGGCTTCCTTTAATGAGCAGTTCTTC. Translating it yields CSVERQASFNEQFF.

This rearrangement joins TRBV9 to TRBJ2-3, with TRBD2 matching 7 bases. In germline, CDR1 is SGDLS, CDR2 YYNGEE. J lost 6 bases, V lost 4 bases, and 8 bases had no gene match. This CDR3 spans 14 amino acids. The CDR3 here is CASSPTSASDTQYF. CDR3 sequence (DNA): TGTGCCAGCAGCCCCACTAGCGCCTCCGATACGCAGTATTTT.

V is TRBV5-1 and J is TRBJ2-2; 7 nucleotides align to TRBD1. This CDR3 is built from 16 residues. The V gene's germline CDR1 is SGHRS and CDR2 YFSETQ. V was clipped by 4 bases and J by 7 bases; unmatched bases: 13. The CDR3 coding sequence is TGCGCCAGCAGCCCGGGGACAGCCCTCAAAATCGGGGAGCTGTTTTTT. This codes for CASSPGTALKIGELFF.

V gene TRBV4-1 combines with J gene TRBJ1-1; D gene unclear. Trimming pared 4 bases from V and 3 bases from J, leaving 21 bases between. Germline CDR1 is MGHRA and CDR2 is YSYEKL. The CDR3 length is 17 residues. The CDR3 nucleotides read TGCGCCAGCAGCCCCCACGGTGGCGGGCAGCGAGACACTGAAGCTTTCTTT. Translation gives CASSPHGGGQRDTEAFF.

The sample holds a few counts of this clone. V is TRBV14 and J is TRBJ1-2; D is perhaps TRBD1 (6 bases). This CDR3 has 13 amino acids. The germline gives CDR1 SGHDN, CDR2 FVKESK. V lost 3 bases and J 8 bases, leaving 13 bases between the germline ends. CDR3 nucleotide sequence: TGTGCCAGCAGCCAGGCCAGGGGCCGCGGCTACACCTTC. Encoded protein: CASSQARGRGYTF.